This T cell receptor beta chain was recovered during a study of tumor and adjacent non-tumor tissue in lung cancer. The CDR3 spans 14 residues. A modified ARM-PCR protocol with three rounds of nested PCR amplified TCRbeta. TCRdb re-called the multiplex PCR reads with MiXCR, one entry per CDR3 protein. Among roughly 120,000 distinct CDR3 sequences listed, over 75% were seen once. Of note for this clonotype: One end of the junction does not line up with germline, which may come from a read error.

This sample's RNA came from whole unsorted tissue. The chain uses TRBV12-3 or TRBV12-4 and TRBJ2-6; D might be TRBD1 (5 bases). Input material: lung tumor tissue. The receptor was derived from a man between 65 and 85 years old with non-small cell lung cancer. This chain's CDR3 is CASTISSGANILTF. CDR3 nucleotides: TGTGCCAGTACCATATCATCTGGGGCCAACATCCTGACTTTC.